One sample yielded the 16 T cell receptor beta chains listed below, sequenced in a study of beta chain features in type 1 diabetes. Study observations and caveats: All four CD4+ subsets from Type 1 diabetes patients carried moderately but significantly shorter TCRB CDR3s.

Sequencing targeted expressed TCRB transcripts, as all isolated RNA had been reverse transcribed. Generated by immunoSEQ multiplex PCR, the TCRdb table keeps only in-frame clones and is missing some. The sample includes 250,000 to 350,000 clones, about 15% of them seen just once. These receptors' targets are unknown. Sample: naive CD4+ T cells from blood. The source is a man between 18 and 29 years old with type 1 diabetes.

This clone was counted a few times. The genes are TRBV19 and TRBJ2-1; TRBD1 matches at 7 bases. Germline V gene sequence: CDR1 LNHDA, CDR2 SQIVND (reference sequence). Trimming took 6 bases from V and 0 from J; bases not matched to a gene: 5. This CDR3 spans 15 amino acids. The CDR3 spells CASRDRASSYNEQFF. In nucleotides, the CDR3 is TGTGCCAGTAGAGACAGGGCCAGCTCCTACAATGAGCAGTTCTTC.

The gene calls are TRBV10-3 and TRBJ2-1; the match to TRBD2 covers 8 bases. Germline V CDR1 and CDR2: ENHRY, SYGVKD. Trimming took 4 bases from V and 5 from J; bases not matched to a gene: 16. This CDR3 comprises 18 residues. The CDR3 region is CAISARDGPGLGHNEQFF. In DNA form, the CDR3 reads TGTGCCATCAGTGCCCGGGACGGTCCGGGACTAGGCCACAATGAGCAGTTCTTC.

The chain uses TRBV6-6 and TRBJ2-5, with 9 positions matching TRBD1. The CDR3 is made up of 13 amino acids. Germline-derived CDR1 and CDR2 are MNHNY and SVGAGI (reference sequence). The ends lost 7 bases at V and 5 bases at J; junction bases unmatched: 5. CDR3: CASTHRGHETQYF. CDR3 nucleotide sequence: TGTGCCAGCACCCACAGGGGGCACGAGACCCAGTACTTC.

This clone was picked up a small number of times. The V gene is TRBV14, the J gene TRBJ1-2; no clear D. This CDR3 contains 13 residues. The V gene lost 2 bases and the J gene lost 4 bases, with 8 bases spanning the gap. Germline lookup yields CDR1 SGHDN and CDR2 FVKESK. The CDR3, as DNA: TGTGCCAGCAGCCAACGCAGAACCTATGGCTACACCTTC. This encodes CASSQRRTYGYTF.

This chain joins TRBV15 and TRBJ2-6; no clear D gene. The V end lost 3 bases, the J end lost 1 base, and 4 bases lay between the germline ends. CDR1 and CDR2 (germline): LNHNV, YYDKDF (reference sequence). The CDR3 is 14 amino acids. In DNA form, the CDR3 reads TGTGCCACCAGCAGGTCGTCTGGGGCCAACGTCCTGACTTTC. This translates into CATSRSSGANVLTF.

V usage is TRBV13 and J usage is TRBJ1-2; 12 bases map to TRBD1. The CDR3 runs to 14 residues. Germline CDR1 PRHDT, CDR2 FYEKMQ (reference sequence). V dropped 5 bases and J dropped 8; count of bases not matched to a gene: 6. The chain's CDR3 is CASSPGQGAGGYTF. The CDR3 DNA is TGTGCCAGCAGCCCGGGACAGGGGGCAGGGGGCTACACCTTC.

This clone was seen a handful of times. V and J are TRBV6-5 and TRBJ2-7; 7 positions match TRBD1. The germline V gene encodes CDR1 MNHEY and CDR2 SVGAGI. The CDR3 totals 15 residues. J was trimmed by 6 bases and V by 5 bases; bases with no gene match: 13. The CDR3 DNA follows: TGTGCCAGCAGTATAGGGGGCGCGGTCAATGGCGAGCAGTACTTC. Amino acid sequence: CASSIGGAVNGEQYF.

This clone was seen a few times. V gene TRBV4-3 combines with J gene TRBJ2-5; TRBD2 agrees at 7 bases. Germline assignment: CDR1 LGHNA and CDR2 YSLEER. The V and J ends lost 0 bases and 4 bases, in that order; junction bases with no gene match: 14. The CDR3 sequence is 18 residues long. The CDR3 spells CASSQDYMGSGRGETQYF. The CDR3 DNA is TGCGCCAGCAGCCAAGATTACATGGGGTCAGGGAGGGGAGAGACCCAGTACTTC.

The chain combines TRBV30 with TRBJ2-6, with TRBD1 as a possible D gene (6 bases). This CDR3 contains 16 residues. V was clipped by 3 bases and J by 0 bases, with 12 bases between them. Germline assignment: CDR1 GTSNPN and CDR2 SVGIG (reference sequence). CDR3 in DNA: TGTGCCTGGAGGTTAAAAGGGGGCTCTGGGGCCAACGTCCTGACTTTC. Amino acid sequence: CAWRLKGGSGANVLTF. The full variable domain, in which reference TRBV30 and TRBJ2-6 provide the parts outside the CDR3, is SQTIHQWPATLVQPVGSPLSLECTVEGTSNPNLYWYRQAAGRGLQLLFYSVGIGQISSEVPQNLSASRPQDRQFILSSKKLLLSDSGFYLCAWRLKGGSGANVLTFGAGSRLTVL.

J is TRBJ2-7 and V is TRBV7-8; 8 bases map to TRBD1. The CDR3 sequence is 14 residues long. The germline V gene has CDR1 SGHVS and CDR2 FQNEAQ. Trimming cost V 5 bases and J 4 bases; bases outside gene matches: 7. The CDR3 loop is CASSAGTGPYEQYF. The DNA of the CDR3 is TGTGCCAGCAGCGCCGGGACAGGACCGTACGAGCAGTACTTC.

The CDR3 sequence is CASRSPGLSSYEQYF. In nucleotides, the CDR3 is TGTGCCAGCAGGTCACCGGGACTGAGCTCCTACGAGCAGTACTTC. The chain uses TRBV6-5 and TRBJ2-7, with D possibly being TRBD2 (6 bases). The ends were cut back, 6 bases at V and 0 bases at J, with 15 bases in the middle. Germline CDR1 reads MNHEY; CDR2 reads SVGAGI. The CDR3 contains 15 residues.

This clone was recorded a few times. The V and J genes are TRBV29-1 and TRBJ2-1, with 7 bases fitting TRBD2. CDR3 length: 17 amino acids. Germline V gene data show CDR1 as SQVTM and CDR2 as ANQGSEA. J lost 3 bases, V lost 4 bases, and 15 bases had no gene match. DNA for the CDR3: TGCAGCGTTGTTTTTAACGCGCGACTAGCTTACTACAATGAGCAGTTCTTC. It encodes CSVVFNARLAYYNEQFF.

This clone was counted a few times. The chain uses TRBV9 and TRBJ2-6; TRBD2 matches 9 bases. The CDR3 contains 16 residues. The germline V gene has CDR1 SGDLS and CDR2 YYNGEE. Losses at the gene ends were 0 bases for V and 10 bases for J; bases not matched to a gene: 8. CDR3 DNA sequence: TGTGCCAGCAGCGTAGCTAGCGGGGCGAGTAGGAACGTCCTGACTTTC. Its translation is CASSVASGASRNVLTF. The full variable domain, completed using reference TRBV9 and TRBJ2-6, is DSGVTQTPKHLITATGQRVTLRCSPRSGDLSVYWYQQSLDQGLQFLIQYYNGEERAKGNILERFSAQQFPDLHSELNLSSLELGDSALYFCASSVASGASRNVLTFGAGSRLTVL.

V and J are TRBV28 and TRBJ1-2; D remains ambiguous. The germline CDR1 and CDR2 sequences are MDHEN and SYDVKM. This CDR3 has 13 residues. V lost 3 bases and J 5 bases, leaving 10 bases between the germline ends. The CDR3: CASSLRRGYGYTF. DNA of the CDR3: TGTGCCAGCAGTTTGAGGCGCGGTTATGGCTACACCTTC.

The rearrangement joins TRBV10-3 to TRBJ2-7; 8 bases are shared with TRBD2. This CDR3 has 14 amino acids. In germline, CDR1 is ENHRY, CDR2 SYGVKD. V gave up 2 bases and J gave up 5 bases; unmatched junction bases: 5. CDR3 loop: CAISEKRGLDEQYF. The CDR3 DNA sequence: TGTGCCATCAGTGAGAAGCGGGGGCTGGACGAGCAGTACTTC.

This chain links TRBV5-1 with TRBJ2-1, with D possibly matching TRBD1 (6 bases). V was trimmed by 0 bases and J by 5 bases, leaving 9 bases between them. Germline V lookup: CDR1 SGHRS, CDR2 YFSETQ. The CDR3 has 14 residues. This CDR3 is CASSLGTADNEQFF. The CDR3 DNA is TGCGCCAGCAGCTTGGGGACAGCCGACAATGAGCAGTTCTTC.